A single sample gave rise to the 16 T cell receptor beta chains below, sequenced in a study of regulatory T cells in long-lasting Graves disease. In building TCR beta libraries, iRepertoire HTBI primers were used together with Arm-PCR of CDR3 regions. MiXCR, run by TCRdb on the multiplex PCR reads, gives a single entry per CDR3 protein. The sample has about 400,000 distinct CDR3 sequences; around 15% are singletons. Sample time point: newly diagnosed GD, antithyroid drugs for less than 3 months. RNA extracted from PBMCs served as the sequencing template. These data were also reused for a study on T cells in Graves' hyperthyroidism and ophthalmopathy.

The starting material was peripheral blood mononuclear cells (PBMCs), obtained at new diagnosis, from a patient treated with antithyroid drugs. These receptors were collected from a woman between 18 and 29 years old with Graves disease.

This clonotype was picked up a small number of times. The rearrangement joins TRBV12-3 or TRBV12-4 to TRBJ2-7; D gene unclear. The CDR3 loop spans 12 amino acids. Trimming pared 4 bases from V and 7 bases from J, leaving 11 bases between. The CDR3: CASSSPDGEQYF. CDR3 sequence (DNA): TGTGCCAGCAGTTCCCCCGACGGGGAGCAGTACTTC.

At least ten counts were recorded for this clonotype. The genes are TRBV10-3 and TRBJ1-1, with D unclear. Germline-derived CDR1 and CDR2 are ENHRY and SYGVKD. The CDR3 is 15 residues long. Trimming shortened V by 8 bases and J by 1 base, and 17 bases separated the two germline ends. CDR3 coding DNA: TGTGCCATCGTAGAGGACCTGAACCCGAACACTGAAGCTTTCTTT. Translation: CAIVEDLNPNTEAFF.

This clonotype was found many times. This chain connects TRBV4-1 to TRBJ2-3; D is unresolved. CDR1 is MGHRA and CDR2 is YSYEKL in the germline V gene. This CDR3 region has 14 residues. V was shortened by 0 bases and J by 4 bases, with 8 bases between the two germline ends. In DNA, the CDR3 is TGCGCCAGCAGCCAAGATCCTGCGCCAGATACGCAGTATTTT. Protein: CASSQDPAPDTQYF.

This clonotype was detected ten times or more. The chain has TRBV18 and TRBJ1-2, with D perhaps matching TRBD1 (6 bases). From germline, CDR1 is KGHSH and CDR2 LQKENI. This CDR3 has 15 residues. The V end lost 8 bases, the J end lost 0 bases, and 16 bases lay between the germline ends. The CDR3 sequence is CASSPRQGSNYGYTF. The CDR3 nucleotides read TGTGCCAGCAGCCCTCGGCAGGGGTCTAACTATGGCTACACCTTC.

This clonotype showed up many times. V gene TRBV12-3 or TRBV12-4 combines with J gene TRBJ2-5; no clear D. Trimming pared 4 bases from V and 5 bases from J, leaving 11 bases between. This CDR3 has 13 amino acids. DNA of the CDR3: TGTGCCAGCAGTTCCGTTGGGTGGGAGACCCAGTACTTC. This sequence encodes CASSSVGWETQYF.

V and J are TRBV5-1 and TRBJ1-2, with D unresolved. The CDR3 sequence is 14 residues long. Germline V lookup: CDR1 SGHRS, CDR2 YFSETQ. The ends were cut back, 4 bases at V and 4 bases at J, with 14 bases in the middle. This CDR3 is CASSPSGESYGYTF. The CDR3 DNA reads TGCGCCAGCAGCCCCTCCGGGGAATCCTATGGCTACACCTTC.

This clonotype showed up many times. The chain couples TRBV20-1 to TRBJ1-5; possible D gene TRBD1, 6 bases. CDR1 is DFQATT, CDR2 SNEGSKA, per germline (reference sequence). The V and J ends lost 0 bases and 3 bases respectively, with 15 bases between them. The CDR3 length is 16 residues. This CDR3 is CSARDLTGGANQPQHF. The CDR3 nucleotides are TGCAGTGCTAGAGATTTGACGGGGGGCGCCAATCAGCCCCAGCATTTT.

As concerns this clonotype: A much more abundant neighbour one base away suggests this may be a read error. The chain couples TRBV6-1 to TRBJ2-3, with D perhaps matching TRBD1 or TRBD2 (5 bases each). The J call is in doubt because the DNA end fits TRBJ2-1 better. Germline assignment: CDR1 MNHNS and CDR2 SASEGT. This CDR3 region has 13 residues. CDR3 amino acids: CASSEDRDVGQFF. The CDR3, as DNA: TGTGCCAGCAGTGAAGACCGGGACGTAGGGCAGTTCTTC.

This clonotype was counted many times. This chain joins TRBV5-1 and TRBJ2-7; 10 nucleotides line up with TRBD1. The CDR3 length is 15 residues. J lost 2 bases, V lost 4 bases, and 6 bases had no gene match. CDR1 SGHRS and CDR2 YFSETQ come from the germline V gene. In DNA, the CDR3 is TGCGCCAGCAGCAAGGACAGGGGGTTTACCTACGAGCAGTACTTC. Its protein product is CASSKDRGFTYEQYF. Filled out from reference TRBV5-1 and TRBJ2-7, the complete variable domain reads KAGVTQTPRYLIKTRGQQVTLSCSPISGHRSVSWYQQTPGQGLQFLFEYFSETQRNKGNFPGRFSGRQFSNSRSEMNVSTLELGDSALYLCASSKDRGFTYEQYFGPGTRLTVT.

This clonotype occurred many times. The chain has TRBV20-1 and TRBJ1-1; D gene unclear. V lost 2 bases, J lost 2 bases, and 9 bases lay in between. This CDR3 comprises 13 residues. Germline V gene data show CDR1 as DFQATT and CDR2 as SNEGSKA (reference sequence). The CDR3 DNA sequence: TGCAGTGCTAGATCGGGATTTAACACTGAAGCTTTCTTT. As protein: CSARSGFNTEAFF.

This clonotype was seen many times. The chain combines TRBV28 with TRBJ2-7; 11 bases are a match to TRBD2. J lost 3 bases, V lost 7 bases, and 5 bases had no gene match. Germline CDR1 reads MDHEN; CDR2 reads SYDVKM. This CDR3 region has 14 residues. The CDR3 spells CASKVGLAGYEQYF. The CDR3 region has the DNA TGTGCCAGCAAAGTAGGACTAGCGGGCTACGAGCAGTACTTC.

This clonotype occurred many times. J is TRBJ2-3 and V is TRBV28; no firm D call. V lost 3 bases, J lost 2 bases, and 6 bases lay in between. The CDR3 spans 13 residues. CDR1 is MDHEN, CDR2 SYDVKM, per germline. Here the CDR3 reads CASSLGNTDTQYF. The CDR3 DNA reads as TGTGCCAGCAGTTTGGGAAACACAGATACGCAGTATTTT. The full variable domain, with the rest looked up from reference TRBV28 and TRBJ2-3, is DVKVTQSSRYLVKRTGEKVFLECVQDMDHENMFWYRQDPGLGLRLIYFSYDVKMKEKGDIPEGYSVSREKKERFSLILESASTNQTSMYLCASSLGNTDTQYFGPGTRLTVL.

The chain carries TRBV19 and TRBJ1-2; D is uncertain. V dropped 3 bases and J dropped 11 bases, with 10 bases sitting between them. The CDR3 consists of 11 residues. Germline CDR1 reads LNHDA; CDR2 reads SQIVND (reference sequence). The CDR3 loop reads CASSIAGWYTF. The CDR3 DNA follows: TGTGCCAGTAGTATTGCGGGCTGGTACACCTTC.

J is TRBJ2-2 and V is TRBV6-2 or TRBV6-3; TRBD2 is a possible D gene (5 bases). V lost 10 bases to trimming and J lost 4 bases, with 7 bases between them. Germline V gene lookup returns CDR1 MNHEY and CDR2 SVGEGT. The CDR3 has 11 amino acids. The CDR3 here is CAIEGTGELFF. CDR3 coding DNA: TGTGCCATTGAGGGCACCGGGGAGCTGTTTTTT.

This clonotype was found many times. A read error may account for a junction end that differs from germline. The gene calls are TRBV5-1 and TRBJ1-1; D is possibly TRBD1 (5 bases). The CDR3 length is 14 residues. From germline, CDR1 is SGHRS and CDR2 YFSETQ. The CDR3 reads CASSLGLMNTEAFF. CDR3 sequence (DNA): TGTGCCAGCAGCTTGGGGCTCATGAACACTGAAGCTTTCTTT.

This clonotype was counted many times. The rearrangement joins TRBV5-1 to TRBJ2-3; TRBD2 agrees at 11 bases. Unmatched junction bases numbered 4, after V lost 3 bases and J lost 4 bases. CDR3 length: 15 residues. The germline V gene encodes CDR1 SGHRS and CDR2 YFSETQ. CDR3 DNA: TGCGCCAGCAGCTATAGCGGGAGGGGCTCAGATACGCAGTATTTT. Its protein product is CASSYSGRGSDTQYF.